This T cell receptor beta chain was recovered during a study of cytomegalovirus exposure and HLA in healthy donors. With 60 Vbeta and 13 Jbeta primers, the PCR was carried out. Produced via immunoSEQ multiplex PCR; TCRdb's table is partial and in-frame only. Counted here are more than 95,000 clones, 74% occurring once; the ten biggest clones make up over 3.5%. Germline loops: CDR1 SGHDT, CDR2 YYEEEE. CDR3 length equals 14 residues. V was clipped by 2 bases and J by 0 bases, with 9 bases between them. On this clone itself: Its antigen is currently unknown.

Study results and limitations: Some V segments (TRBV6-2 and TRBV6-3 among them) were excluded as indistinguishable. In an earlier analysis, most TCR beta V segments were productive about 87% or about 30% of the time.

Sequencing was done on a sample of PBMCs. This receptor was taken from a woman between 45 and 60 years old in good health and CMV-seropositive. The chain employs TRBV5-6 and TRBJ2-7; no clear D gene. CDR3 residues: CASSFLTDSYEQYF. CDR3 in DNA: TGTGCCAGCAGCTTTCTTACAGACTCCTACGAGCAGTACTTC.